This T cell receptor beta chain was obtained from a study of blood T cell repertoires in COVID-19. The wider study: Samples representing acute and convalescent COVID-19 were sourced from the United States, Italy and Spain. PBMCs, B-cell-depleted T cells, or T cells were the source of the cDNA or gDNA that made up the material.

Germline loops: CDR1 MRHNA, CDR2 SNTAGT. V lost 7 bases to trimming and J lost 1 base, with 16 bases between them. The CDR3 is 15 amino acids. Under the authors' procedure: Researchers report that nucleated cell counts were estimated from reference gene primer amplification. Here immunoSEQ multiplex PCR was the method, and the copy in TCRdb shows in-frame clones only, minus some. The V and J calls and clone size come from that table; D and trimming were worked out from the DNA. Of about 170,000 clones listed, 84% are singletons. Sequences were obtained from peripheral blood. The chain is built from TRBV6-4 and TRBJ2-5; D ambiguous. The TCR originated in a human donor with acute or convalescent COVID-19. The donor label of this sample is uncertain. This CDR3 is CASIEWRPLQETQYF. For the CDR3, the DNA is TGTGCCAGCATTGAGTGGCGGCCTCTCCAAGAGACCCAGTACTTC.